The 27 T cell receptor beta chains in this list originate from one sample, sequenced in a study of blood T cell repertoires in COVID-19. The data were produced by immunoSEQ multiplex PCR, yet TCRdb's version contains in-frame clones alone and is incomplete. Of tens of thousands of clones in the sample, 85% to 90% were seen once. The specimen sequenced was peripheral blood. Every receptor here comes from a woman aged 70-85 years with active COVID-19.

The rearrangement links TRBV12-3 or TRBV12-4 to TRBJ1-4; D remains unclear. The CDR3 runs 11 residues. The germline V and J ends were trimmed by 3 bases and 6 bases, with 2 bases remaining between them. The CDR3 coding sequence is TGTGCCAGCAGTTTCGATGAAAAACTGTTTTTT. Protein sequence: CASSFDEKLFF.

DNA for the CDR3: TGTGCCAGCAGCGTAGGTAGCGGGGGGGCTTACACCGGGGAGCTGTTTTTT. Translated: CASSVGSGGAYTGELFF. This chain links TRBV9 with TRBJ2-2; 11 nucleotides match TRBD2. The V gene's germline CDR1 is SGDLS and CDR2 YYNGEE. The CDR3 is 17 residues long. Unmatched junction bases numbered 4, after V lost 0 bases and J lost 3 bases.

The chain recombines TRBV12-3 or TRBV12-4 with TRBJ1-6; D unclear. The V gene lost 5 bases and the J gene lost 8 bases, with 10 bases spanning the gap. The CDR3 contains 13 residues. CDR3 nucleotide sequence: TGTGCCAGCAGTGGCCACCAGTATTCACCCCTCCACTTT. Protein sequence: CASSGHQYSPLHF.

This rearrangement joins TRBV10-1 to TRBJ2-3; 8 bases are a match to TRBD1. Germline-derived CDR1 and CDR2 are WNHNN and SYGVQD (reference sequence). The CDR3 is 15 amino acids. V was clipped by 3 bases and J by 5 bases; unmatched bases: 7. The DNA for the CDR3 is TGCGCCAGCAGTGACGGACAGGGAACGGGAGATACGCAGTATTTT. Protein: CASSDGQGTGDTQYF.

The chain carries TRBV5-1 and TRBJ1-2; TRBD1 is a possible D gene (6 bases). There are 12 residues in the CDR3. In germline, CDR1 is SGHRS, CDR2 YFSETQ. Deletions cut 4 bases from V and 4 bases from J, with 8 bases between. The CDR3 region has the DNA TGCGCCAGCAGCAAGGACAGCTATGGCTACACCTTC. Residues: CASSKDSYGYTF.

This clone was observed a handful of times. The rearrangement links TRBV6-5 to TRBJ1-6, with 7 positions matching TRBD1. The germline V gene has CDR1 MNHEY and CDR2 SVGAGI. V shed 4 bases and J 2 bases; nucleotides not matched to a gene: 5. The CDR3 runs to 16 residues. The CDR3 region has the DNA TGTGCCAGCAGTTCGGGAGGGGGCGCCTATAATTCACCCCTCCACTTT. Protein sequence: CASSSGGGAYNSPLHF.

The V and J genes are TRBV19 and TRBJ1-3; 7 nucleotides agree with TRBD1. The CDR3 loop spans 14 amino acids. Trimming at V came to 6 bases and at J to 2 bases, leaving 4 bases not matched to a gene. Looked up from germline, CDR1 is LNHDA and CDR2 is SQIVND (reference sequence). DNA for the CDR3: TGTGCCAGTAGCAGGACAGGTACTGGAAACACCATATATTTT. This codes for CASSRTGTGNTIYF.

The J gene is TRBJ1-1, the V gene TRBV19; D call uncertain. The CDR3 contains 13 residues. Germline loops: CDR1 LNHDA, CDR2 SQIVND (reference sequence). V shed 6 bases and J shed 1 base, with 9 bases lying between them. CDR3 in amino acids: CASRPGKNTEAFF. The CDR3 bases are TGTGCCAGTAGACCGGGTAAGAACACTGAAGCTTTCTTT.

This chain joins TRBV5-4 and TRBJ1-2, with D hard to call. Deletions cut 4 bases from V and 4 bases from J, with 11 bases between. CDR3 length: 13 amino acids. Germline V gene sequence: CDR1 SGHNT, CDR2 YYREEE (reference sequence). The CDR3 sequence is CASSPEDIYGYTF. The CDR3 coding sequence is TGTGCCAGCAGCCCGGAGGATATCTATGGCTACACCTTC.

J is TRBJ2-7 and V is TRBV7-9; TRBD2 matches 8 bases. In germline, CDR1 is SEHNR, CDR2 FQNEAQ (reference sequence). V dropped 5 bases and J dropped 6; count of bases not matched to a gene: 12. The CDR3 contains 15 residues. This chain's CDR3 is CASSPPGGVLGEQYF. In DNA, the CDR3 is TGTGCCAGCAGCCCGCCGGGGGGGGTGCTGGGCGAGCAGTACTTC.

CDR3 bases: TGTGCCAGCAGCCCGACGGGTACGGTTACGAGGCATTTT. It codes for CASSPTGTVTRHF. The chain combines TRBV28 with TRBJ1-5; D is undetermined. This CDR3 comprises 13 residues. V was shortened by 6 bases and J by 15 bases, with 21 bases between the two germline ends. Germline lookup yields CDR1 MDHEN and CDR2 SYDVKM.

The chain is built from TRBV5-5 and TRBJ2-3, with D possibly TRBD2 on 6 matching bases. Germline V gene lookup returns CDR1 SGHKS and CDR2 YYEKEE (reference sequence). The CDR3 sequence is 17 residues long. The V and J ends lost 4 bases and 0 bases respectively, with 18 bases between them. The CDR3 is CASSPPIGTPSTDTQYF. The CDR3 bases are TGTGCCAGCAGCCCACCCATCGGGACTCCTAGCACAGATACGCAGTATTTT.

Here the CDR3 reads CSGQIQETQYF. CDR3 coding DNA: TGCAGTGGACAGATCCAAGAGACCCAGTACTTC. The chain carries TRBV20-1 and TRBJ2-5; tentatively, D is TRBD1 (5 bases). This CDR3 has 11 residues. V shed 7 bases and J shed 1 base, with 7 bases lying between them. Germline values: CDR1 DFQATT, CDR2 SNEGSKA (reference sequence).

The gene calls are TRBV4-3 and TRBJ2-6; TRBD2 matches 8 bases. This CDR3 comprises 19 residues. The trim removed 4 bases at V and 0 bases at J, leaving 11 bases unmatched. Germline V CDR1 and CDR2: LGHNA, YSLEER. CDR3 region: CASSPGVAGSYSGANVLTF. CDR3 sequence (DNA): TGCGCCAGCAGCCCGGGGGTAGCGGGGTCCTACTCTGGGGCCAACGTCCTGACTTTC.

The V call is TRBV2, the J call TRBJ2-2; 9 bases are a match to TRBD1. The CDR3 is 17 amino acids. Trimming took 5 bases from V and 7 from J; bases not matched to a gene: 14. Germline-derived CDR1 and CDR2 are SNHLY and FYNNEI. The CDR3 sequence is CASSYLSGTGRGGELFF. In DNA, the CDR3 is TGTGCCAGCAGTTACCTATCCGGGACAGGGAGAGGCGGGGAGCTGTTTTTT. Combining the CDR3 with reference TRBV2 and TRBJ2-2 gives the whole variable domain EPEVTQTPSHQVTQMGQEVILRCVPISNHLYFYWYRQILGQKVEFLVSFYNNEISEKSEIFDDQFSVERPDGSNFTLKIRSTKLEDSAMYFCASSYLSGTGRGGELFFGEGSRLTVL.

This rearrangement joins TRBV10-2 to TRBJ1-3; possibly TRBD1 for D (6 bases). The CDR3 sequence is 15 residues long. The germline V gene encodes CDR1 WSHSY and CDR2 SAAADI. The V end was cut by 5 bases, the J end by 4 bases, with 15 bases between. In nucleotides, the CDR3 is TGCGCCAGCAGTCTTGGACAGTTTTCAGGAAACACCATATATTTT. This gives the protein CASSLGQFSGNTIYF.

The chain combines TRBV5-1 with TRBJ2-3; 7 bases agree with TRBD1. CDR1 and CDR2 from the germline V gene are SGHRS and YFSETQ. Trimming cost V 4 bases and J 4 bases; bases outside gene matches: 6. The length of the CDR3 is 14 residues. CDR3 coding DNA: TGCGCCAGCAGCGCCGACAGGGCCTCAGATACGCAGTATTTT. Encoded protein: CASSADRASDTQYF.

The chain employs TRBV10-3 and TRBJ2-5; 10 bases match TRBD1. The CDR3 is 15 residues long. The germline V gene has CDR1 ENHRY and CDR2 SYGVKD. Trimming cost V 5 bases and J 5 bases; bases outside gene matches: 8. The CDR3 loop is CAISRDRGGYETQYF. The CDR3 DNA follows: TGTGCCATCAGTCGGGACAGGGGTGGGTATGAGACCCAGTACTTC.

The chain joins TRBV2 to TRBJ2-5; the D gene is possibly TRBD1 (6 bases). Germline CDR1 is SNHLY and CDR2 is FYNNEI. V was shortened by 10 bases and J by 1 base, with 13 bases between the two germline ends. The CDR3 runs to 13 residues. The CDR3 DNA is TGTGCCACGCAGGGGAATTCCCAAGAGACCCAGTACTTC. This gives the protein CATQGNSQETQYF. Filled out from reference TRBV2 and TRBJ2-5, the complete variable domain reads EPEVTQTPSHQVTQMGQEVILRCVPISNHLYFYWYRQILGQKVEFLVSFYNNEISEKSEIFDDQFSVERPDGSNFTLKIRSTKLEDSAMYFCATQGNSQETQYFGPGTRLLVL.

This rearrangement joins TRBV5-1 to TRBJ2-6; no reliable D call. CDR3 length: 15 residues. The ends were cut back, 1 base at V and 4 bases at J, with 9 bases in the middle. Germline V gene lookup returns CDR1 SGHRS and CDR2 YFSETQ. DNA of the CDR3: TGCGCCAGCAGCTTGACGGGTTCCGGGGCCAACGTCCTGACTTTC. Encoded protein: CASSLTGSGANVLTF.

The chain links TRBV6-2 or TRBV6-3 to TRBJ2-5; TRBD2 is a possible D gene (5 bases). The V gene's germline CDR1 is MNHEY and CDR2 SVGEGT. There are 12 residues in the CDR3. V lost 4 bases, J lost 5 bases, and 8 bases lay in between. CDR3 in amino acids: CASSSSGETQYF. Here the CDR3 DNA reads TGTGCCAGCAGTTCCAGCGGTGAGACCCAGTACTTC.

The chain couples TRBV2 to TRBJ2-7, with D possibly matching TRBD2 (6 bases). V gave up 6 bases and J gave up 3 bases, with 15 bases separating them. Germline CDR1 and CDR2: SNHLY and FYNNEI. The CDR3 is 14 residues long. In DNA form, the CDR3 reads TGTGCCAGCAGCCCAAGTGGAGGGGTCTACGAGCAGTACTTC. It codes for CASSPSGGVYEQYF.

This chain connects TRBV7-2 to TRBJ2-3; 7 nucleotides match TRBD2. V dropped 6 bases and J dropped 6; count of bases not matched to a gene: 6. The CDR3 consists of 13 residues. Per germline, CDR1 SGHTA and CDR2 FQGNSA. CDR3: CASRVAGADTQYF. As DNA, the CDR3 is TGTGCCAGCAGGGTGGCGGGAGCCGATACGCAGTATTTT.

This clone was counted a few times. The chain recombines TRBV5-1 with TRBJ2-7; TRBD2 matches at 9 bases. Trimming cost V 6 bases and J 5 bases; bases outside gene matches: 6. The germline V gene encodes CDR1 SGHRS and CDR2 YFSETQ. CDR3 length: 13 residues. The CDR3 region is CASNSGTSNEQYF. The CDR3 coding sequence is TGCGCCAGCAATTCCGGGACTAGCAACGAGCAGTACTTC.

This chain connects TRBV5-1 to TRBJ2-2, with 10 bases lining up with TRBD1. The trim removed 1 base at V and 3 bases at J, leaving 3 bases unmatched. Per the germline V gene, CDR1 is SGHRS and CDR2 is YFSETQ. CDR3 length: 16 residues. The CDR3 spells CASSLFGQGDTGELFF. The CDR3 DNA is TGCGCCAGCAGCTTGTTTGGACAGGGGGACACCGGGGAGCTGTTTTTT.

The gene calls are TRBV5-1 and TRBJ2-3; 11 positions match TRBD2. J was trimmed by 2 bases and V by 4 bases; bases with no gene match: 9. Germline values: CDR1 SGHRS, CDR2 YFSETQ. This CDR3 has 17 amino acids. CDR3 sequence: CASSRQLAGEYTDTQYF. The CDR3 bases are TGCGCCAGCAGCCGCCAACTAGCGGGGGAGTACACAGATACGCAGTATTTT.

The V and J genes are TRBV25-1 and TRBJ2-5; possible D gene TRBD2, 5 bases. The germline gives CDR1 MGHDK, CDR2 SYGVNS. V lost 3 bases to trimming and J lost 5 bases, with 13 bases between them. This CDR3 is built from 14 residues. The CDR3 region is CASSDPGSRETQYF. In DNA form, the CDR3 reads TGTGCCAGCAGTGACCCGGGGTCTAGGGAGACCCAGTACTTC.